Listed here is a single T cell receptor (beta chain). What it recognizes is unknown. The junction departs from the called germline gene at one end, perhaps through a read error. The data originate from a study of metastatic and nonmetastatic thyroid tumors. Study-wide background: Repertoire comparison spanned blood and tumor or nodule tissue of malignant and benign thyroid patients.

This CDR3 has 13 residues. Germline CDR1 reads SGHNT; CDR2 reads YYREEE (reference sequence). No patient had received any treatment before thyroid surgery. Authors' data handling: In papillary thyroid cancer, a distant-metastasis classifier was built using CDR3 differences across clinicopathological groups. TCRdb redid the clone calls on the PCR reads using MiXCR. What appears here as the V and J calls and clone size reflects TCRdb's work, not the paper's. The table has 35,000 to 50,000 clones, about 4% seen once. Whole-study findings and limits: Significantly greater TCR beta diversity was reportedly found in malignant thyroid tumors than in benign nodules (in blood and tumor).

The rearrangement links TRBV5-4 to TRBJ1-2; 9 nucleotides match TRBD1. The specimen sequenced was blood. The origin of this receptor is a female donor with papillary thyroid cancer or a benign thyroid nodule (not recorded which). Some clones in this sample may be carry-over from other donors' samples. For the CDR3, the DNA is TGTGCCACCAGCTTGGACAGGGGCTATGGCTACACCTTC. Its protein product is CATSLDRGYGYTF.